This T cell receptor beta chain was sequenced in a study of T-cell reconstitution after alpha-beta-depleted transplantation in children. Whole-study results and caveats: About two months after transplant, alpha-beta T cells reportedly came from several hundred expanded graft clones.

Unique molecular identifiers tagged the TCRbeta library. TCRdb re-analysed the PCR reads in MiXCR, keeping a single row per CDR3 protein. The sample holds some 300,000 distinct CDR3 sequences; about 9.4% are singletons and the top ten take less than 9%. At least ten counts were recorded for this clonotype. Its target is not known. This CDR3 has 15 residues. The germline CDR1 and CDR2 sequences are SGHDN and FVKESK. Trimming removed 1 base from V and 5 bases from J, with 11 bases in between. The chain joins TRBV14 to TRBJ1-4; D might be TRBD1 (5 bases). The clonotype comes from a boy under three years old with acute myeloid leukemia, due to receive a stem cell transplant. Here the sequenced sample was PBMCs, taken before TCRalphabeta/CD19-depleted stem cell transplant. The CDR3 sequence: CASSQVTGKNEKLFF. In nucleotides, the CDR3 is TGTGCCAGCAGCCAAGTTACAGGAAAAAATGAAAAACTGTTTTTT.